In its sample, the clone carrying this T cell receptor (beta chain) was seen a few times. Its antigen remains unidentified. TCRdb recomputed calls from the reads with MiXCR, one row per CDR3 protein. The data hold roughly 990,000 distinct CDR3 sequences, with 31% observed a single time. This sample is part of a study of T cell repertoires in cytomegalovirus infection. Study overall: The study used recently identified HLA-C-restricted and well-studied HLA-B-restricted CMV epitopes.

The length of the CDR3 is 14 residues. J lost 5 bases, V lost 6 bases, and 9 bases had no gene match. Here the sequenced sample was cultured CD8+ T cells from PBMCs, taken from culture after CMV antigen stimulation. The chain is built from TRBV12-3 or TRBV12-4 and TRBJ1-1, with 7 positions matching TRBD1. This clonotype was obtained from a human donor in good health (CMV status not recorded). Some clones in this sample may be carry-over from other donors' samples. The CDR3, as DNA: TGTGCCAGCAGCTGGGACAGCGCAACGACTGAAGCTTTCTTT. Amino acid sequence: CASSWDSATTEAFF.